This record looks at one T cell receptor beta chain sequence and its context. These data come from a study of radiotherapy plus CTLA-4 blockade in lung cancer. Germline V gene sequence: CDR1 MNHEY, CDR2 SVGAGI. This CDR3 comprises 12 residues. The V end was cut by 6 bases, the J end by 7 bases, with 10 bases between. Chemo-refractory metastatic non-small-cell lung cancer patients underwent focal radiation alongside CTLA-4 blockade with ipilimumab. Sequencing used immunoSEQ multiplex PCR; TCRdb keeps in-frame clones, though not all of them. The data hold around 110,000 clones, with more than 80% observed a single time.

The sequenced sample was peripheral blood, obtained from a patient treated with radiotherapy plus ipilimumab. The chain links TRBV6-5 to TRBJ2-1, with unresolved D. This TCR derives from a human donor with non-small cell lung cancer that progressed on radiotherapy plus ipilimumab. DNA for the CDR3: TGTGCCAGCAGCGGCCTATTAAATGAGCAGTTCTTC. It encodes CASSGLLNEQFF.